This T cell receptor beta chain was recorded in a study of technical replicates of blood from a handful of donors. The CDR3 contains 15 residues. Germline V gives CDR1 LGHNT, CDR2 FRNRAP. J gave up 3 bases and V 5 bases, and 6 bases lay outside the gene matches. This clone was picked up one time. The method was immunoSEQ multiplex PCR; TCRdb's version includes in-frame clones alone and lacks a portion of them. The sample records more than 65,000 clones, approximately 93% being singletons. The receptor was isolated from a human donor in good health. The V call is TRBV12-5, the J call TRBJ2-1; 8 positions agree with TRBD1. The sample consisted of T cells isolated from PBMCs. CDR3: CASGPGTGDYNEQFF. The CDR3 region has the DNA TGTGCTAGTGGTCCAGGGACAGGTGACTACAATGAGCAGTTCTTC. The entire variable domain, with the rest obtained from reference TRBV12-5 and TRBJ2-1, is as follows: DARVTQTPRHKVTEMGQEVTMRCQPILGHNTVFWYRQTMMQGLELLAYFRNRAPLDDSGMPKDRFSAEMPDATLATLKIQPSEPRDSAVYFCASGPGTGDYNEQFFGPGTRLTVL.